A single sample is the source of the 20 T cell receptor beta chains below, sequenced in a study of regulatory T cells in long-lasting Graves disease. Sample time point: persistent/refractory GD, antithyroid drugs over 5 years with positive TRAb. Extracted RNA from PBMCs served as the source of the TCR library. Assembly of TCR beta libraries relied on iRepertoire HTBI primers together with Arm-PCR of CDR3 regions. In TCRdb, the multiplex PCR reads were re-called with MiXCR into one record per CDR3 protein. Among roughly 500,000 distinct CDR3 sequences listed, around a fifth were seen once. Sequenced here: peripheral blood mononuclear cells (PBMCs), sampled when the disease was refractory, from a patient treated with antithyroid drugs. Receptors were obtained from a female donor with Graves disease.

The sample holds many counts of this clonotype. The chain couples TRBV11-2 to TRBJ2-5, with TRBD2 identical over 12 bases. There are 16 residues in the CDR3. Trimming cost V 5 bases and J 2 bases; bases outside gene matches: 6. Germline values: CDR1 SGHAT, CDR2 FQNNGV. In DNA form, the CDR3 reads TGTGCCAGCAGCCTCGGGACTAGCGGGCCACAAGAGACCCAGTACTTC. Translating it yields CASSLGTSGPQETQYF.

This clonotype was counted ten times or more. The CDR3 DNA reads TGTGCCAGCATGAGGGGCCCTGGAAACACCATATATTTT. The encoded protein is CASMRGPGNTIYF. J is TRBJ1-3 and V is TRBV28; TRBD1 is a possible D gene (5 bases). This CDR3 spans 13 amino acids. Trimming took off 7 bases at V and 2 bases at J, with 9 bases between the two ends. Germline V lookup: CDR1 MDHEN, CDR2 SYDVKM. The full variable domain, completed using reference TRBV28 and TRBJ1-3, is DVKVTQSSRYLVKRTGEKVFLECVQDMDHENMFWYRQDPGLGLRLIYFSYDVKMKEKGDIPEGYSVSREKKERFSLILESASTNQTSMYLCASMRGPGNTIYFGEGSWLTVV.

This clonotype has only a few counts. This chain connects TRBV7-9 to TRBJ2-7; TRBD2 matches 8 bases. The CDR3 length is 15 residues. V trimming: 4 bases; J trimming: 5 bases; junction bases outside the gene matches: 10. CDR1 and CDR2 from the germline V gene are SEHNR and FQNEAQ (reference sequence). For the CDR3, the DNA is TGTGCCAGCAGCTCAGGAAGCGGGAGTGGGGACGAGCAGTACTTC. Its translation is CASSSGSGSGDEQYF. Full variable domain (outside the CDR3, taken from reference TRBV7-9 and TRBJ2-7): DTGVSQNPRHKITKRGQNVTFRCDPISEHNRLYWYRQTLGQGPEFLTYFQNEAQLEKSRLLSDRFSAERPKGSFSTLEIQRTEQGDSAMYLCASSSGSGSGDEQYFGPGTRLTVT.

A few counts support this clonotype. The chain carries TRBV4-1 and TRBJ1-6; TRBD1 might be the D (6 bases). Trimming shortened V by 7 bases and J by 9 bases, and 19 bases separated the two germline ends. The CDR3 has 15 residues. Germline CDR1 is MGHRA and CDR2 is YSYEKL. CDR3: CASNYPVQGSSPLHF. CDR3 sequence (DNA): TGCGCCAGCAATTACCCCGTCCAGGGGAGTTCACCCCTCCACTTT.

This clonotype was seen ten or more times. The genes are TRBV2 and TRBJ2-1, with 8 bases matching TRBD1. Per germline, CDR1 SNHLY and CDR2 FYNNEI. Unmatched junction bases numbered 6, after V lost 4 bases and J lost 1 base. CDR3 size: 16 residues. The CDR3 coding sequence is TGTGCCAGCAGTGGGGCAGGGGGCAGATCCTACAATGAGCAGTTCTTC. Encoded protein: CASSGAGGRSYNEQFF. Combining the CDR3 with reference TRBV2 and TRBJ2-1 gives the whole variable domain EPEVTQTPSHQVTQMGQEVILRCVPISNHLYFYWYRQILGQKVEFLVSFYNNEISEKSEIFDDQFSVERPDGSNFTLKIRSTKLEDSAMYFCASSGAGGRSYNEQFFGPGTRLTVL.

This clonotype was detected a few times. CDR3 amino acids: CSARDTYIGEIGELFF. The CDR3 bases are TGCAGTGCTAGAGATACCTACATCGGTGAAATAGGGGAGCTGTTTTTT. The chain uses TRBV20-1 and TRBJ2-2, with D uncertain. Germline loops: CDR1 DFQATT, CDR2 SNEGSKA (reference sequence). Trimming removed 0 bases from V and 8 bases from J, with 19 bases in between. This CDR3 spans 16 amino acids.

In regard to this clonotype: Compared with germline, one end of the junction differs, possibly owing to a read error. The chain carries TRBV9 and TRBJ1-1; no definite D call. The CDR3 runs 13 residues. Per the germline V gene, CDR1 is SGDLS and CDR2 is YYNGEE. The CDR3 sequence is CASSVALNTETFF. The CDR3 DNA is TGTGCCAGCAGCGTAGCTCTGAACACTGAAACTTTCTTT. Supplemented by reference TRBV9 and TRBJ1-1, the full variable domain reads DSGVTQTPKHLITATGQRVTLRCSPRSGDLSVYWYQQSLDQGLQFLIQYYNGEERAKGNILERFSAQQFPDLHSELNLSSLELGDSALYFCASSVALNTETFFGQGTRLTVV.

This clonotype was seen at least ten times. The V and J genes are TRBV6-1 and TRBJ1-2, with D possibly TRBD1 on 5 matching bases. The V end was cut by 2 bases, the J end by 7 bases, with 14 bases between. The CDR3 has 14 amino acids. The germline gives CDR1 MNHNS, CDR2 SASEGT. The CDR3 DNA is TGTGCCAGCAGTGAACATGGGGGAGAGGTTGGCTACACCTTC. Amino acid sequence: CASSEHGGEVGYTF.

A few counts support this clonotype. The V gene is TRBV19, the J gene TRBJ2-7; D not resolved. Trimming removed 1 base from V and 1 base from J, with 8 bases in between. The CDR3 has 14 amino acids. CDR1 and CDR2 from the germline V gene are LNHDA and SQIVND (reference sequence). CDR3: CASSIGPASYEQYF. DNA of the CDR3: TGTGCCAGTAGTATAGGACCGGCATCCTACGAGCAGTACTTC.

This clonotype has just one count. V gene TRBV9 combines with J gene TRBJ2-3; no definite D call. The CDR3 covers 14 residues. The V end lost 0 bases, the J end lost 2 bases, and 7 bases lay between the germline ends. CDR1 is SGDLS and CDR2 is YYNGEE in the germline V gene. The CDR3 bases are TGTGCCAGCAGCGTAGTGGAGAACACAGATACGCAGTATTTT. This translates into CASSVVENTDTQYF. Complete variable domain (other parts from reference TRBV9 and TRBJ2-3): DSGVTQTPKHLITATGQRVTLRCSPRSGDLSVYWYQQSLDQGLQFLIQYYNGEERAKGNILERFSAQQFPDLHSELNLSSLELGDSALYFCASSVVENTDTQYFGPGTRLTVL.

In its sample, this clonotype was seen many times. The chain links TRBV12-3 or TRBV12-4 to TRBJ2-1, with D tentatively TRBD2 (6 bases). The CDR3 runs 14 residues. Trimming shortened V by 5 bases and J by 2 bases, and 10 bases separated the two germline ends. CDR3 bases: TGTGCCAGCAGTCCGGGAGATACCTACAATGAGCAGTTCTTC. Protein product: CASSPGDTYNEQFF.

This clonotype was seen repeatedly, ten times or more. V gene TRBV25-1 combines with J gene TRBJ1-1; D perhaps matches TRBD1 (5 bases). Germline CDR1 reads MGHDK; CDR2 reads SYGVNS. The ends were cut back, 0 bases at V and 5 bases at J, with 19 bases in the middle. The CDR3 covers 17 residues. The CDR3 sequence: CASSEYSLDRRGTEAFF. The CDR3 coding sequence is TGTGCCAGCAGTGAATATAGTCTAGACCGCCGGGGGACTGAAGCTTTCTTT. Filled out from reference TRBV25-1 and TRBJ1-1, the complete variable domain reads EADIYQTPRYLVIGTGKKITLECSQTMGHDKMYWYQQDPGMELHLIHYSYGVNSTEKGDLSSESTVSRIRTEHFPLTLESARPSHTSQYLCASSEYSLDRRGTEAFFGQGTRLTVV.

This clonotype has a count of ten or more. This chain uses TRBV25-1 with TRBJ2-7; D possibly corresponds to TRBD2 (7 bases). The CDR3 runs to 15 residues. Trimming took off 0 bases at V and 2 bases at J, with 11 bases between the two ends. The germline CDR1 and CDR2 sequences are MGHDK and SYGVNS. The CDR3 sequence: CASSEYVGGPYEQYF. The CDR3 DNA follows: TGTGCCAGCAGTGAATATGTCGGGGGGCCCTACGAGCAGTACTTC.

The V gene is TRBV19, the J gene TRBJ2-3; TRBD2 might be the D (6 bases). CDR3 length: 16 residues. Trimming cost V 4 bases and J 6 bases, with 20 bases left between them. The germline V gene encodes CDR1 LNHDA and CDR2 SQIVND (reference sequence). The CDR3 reads CASSTPGGSSADTQYF. The CDR3 bases are TGTGCCAGTAGTACCCCCGGGGGTAGTTCTGCGGATACGCAGTATTTT.

V gene TRBV4-2 combines with J gene TRBJ1-1; no definite D call. Germline V CDR1 and CDR2: LGHNA, YNFKEQ. The CDR3 totals 14 residues. Trimming pared 4 bases from V and 5 bases from J, leaving 14 bases between. In nucleotides, the CDR3 is TGTGCCAGCAGCCCCCCCATCGTCCGGACTGAAGCTTTCTTT. It is translated as CASSPPIVRTEAFF.

This clonotype was counted ten times or more. This chain connects TRBV15 to TRBJ1-1, with unresolved D. Germline values: CDR1 LNHNV, CDR2 YYDKDF (reference sequence). The CDR3 extends over 15 amino acids. The V gene lost 0 bases and the J gene lost 2 bases, with 10 bases spanning the gap. CDR3 bases: TGTGCCACCAGCAGAGATTCGGCCAGCAACACTGAAGCTTTCTTT. It translates to CATSRDSASNTEAFF. Combining the CDR3 with reference TRBV15 and TRBJ1-1 gives the whole variable domain DAMVIQNPRYQVTQFGKPVTLSCSQTLNHNVMYWYQQKSSQAPKLLFHYYDKDFNNEADTPDNFQSRRPNTSFCFLDIRSPGLGDTAMYLCATSRDSASNTEAFFGQGTRLTVV.

This clonotype occurred many times. V usage is TRBV20-1 and J usage is TRBJ1-4; maybe TRBD1 (5 bases). This CDR3 is built from 12 residues. V gave up 6 bases and J gave up 3 bases, with 8 bases separating them. CDR1 and CDR2 from the germline V gene are DFQATT and SNEGSKA (reference sequence). For the CDR3, the DNA is TGCAGTGCGGGGGGAGCTAATGAAAAACTGTTTTTT. It translates to CSAGGANEKLFF.

This clonotype was counted a few times. J is TRBJ1-3 and V is TRBV12-5; no clear D. This CDR3 has 15 amino acids. The V and J ends lost 3 bases and 1 base respectively, with 10 bases between them. CDR1 is LGHNT and CDR2 is FRNRAP in the germline V gene. The DNA for the CDR3 is TGTGCTAGTGGTTTAGGCGCAGGATCTGGAAACACCATATATTTT. It specifies CASGLGAGSGNTIYF.

This clonotype is a singleton in its sample. The chain links TRBV6-1 to TRBJ2-1, with TRBD2 matching over 15 bases. Germline V gives CDR1 MNHNS, CDR2 SASEGT. The CDR3 covers 17 residues. The V segment lost 5 bases and the J segment 4 bases; nucleotides outside the gene matches: 6. CDR3 amino acids: CASSPGTSGGPYNEQFF. The CDR3 DNA reads as TGTGCCAGCAGTCCCGGGACTAGCGGGGGGCCGTACAATGAGCAGTTCTTC.

This chain links TRBV28 with TRBJ1-6; 7 bases align to TRBD1. There are 15 residues in the CDR3. After removal of 6 bases from V and 7 bases from J, the junction contained 9 bases not matched to a gene. Looked up from germline, CDR1 is MDHEN and CDR2 is SYDVKM. The CDR3 nucleotides read TGTGCCAGCAGGCTGGCCGGGACAGAGAATTCACCCCTCCACTTT. It translates to CASRLAGTENSPLHF. Based on the CDR3 plus reference TRBV28 and TRBJ1-6, the full variable domain is DVKVTQSSRYLVKRTGEKVFLECVQDMDHENMFWYRQDPGLGLRLIYFSYDVKMKEKGDIPEGYSVSREKKERFSLILESASTNQTSMYLCASRLAGTENSPLHFGNGTRLTVT.